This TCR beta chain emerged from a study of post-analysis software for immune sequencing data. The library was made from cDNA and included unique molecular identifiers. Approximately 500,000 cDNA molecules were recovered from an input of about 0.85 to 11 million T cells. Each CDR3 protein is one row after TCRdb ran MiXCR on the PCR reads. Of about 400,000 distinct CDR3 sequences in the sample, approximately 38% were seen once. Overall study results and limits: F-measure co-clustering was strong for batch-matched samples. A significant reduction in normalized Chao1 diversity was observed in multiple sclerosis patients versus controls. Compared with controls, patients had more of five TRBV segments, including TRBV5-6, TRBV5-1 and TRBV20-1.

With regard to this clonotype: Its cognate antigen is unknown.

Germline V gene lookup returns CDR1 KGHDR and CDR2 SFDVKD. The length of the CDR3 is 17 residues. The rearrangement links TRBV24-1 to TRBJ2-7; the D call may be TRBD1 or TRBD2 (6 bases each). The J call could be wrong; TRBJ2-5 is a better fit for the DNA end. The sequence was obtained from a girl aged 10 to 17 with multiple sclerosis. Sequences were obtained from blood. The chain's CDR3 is CATSDFPWGPEGGTQYF. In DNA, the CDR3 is TGTGCCACCAGTGATTTTCCCTGGGGGCCCGAGGGGGGGACCCAGTACTTC.